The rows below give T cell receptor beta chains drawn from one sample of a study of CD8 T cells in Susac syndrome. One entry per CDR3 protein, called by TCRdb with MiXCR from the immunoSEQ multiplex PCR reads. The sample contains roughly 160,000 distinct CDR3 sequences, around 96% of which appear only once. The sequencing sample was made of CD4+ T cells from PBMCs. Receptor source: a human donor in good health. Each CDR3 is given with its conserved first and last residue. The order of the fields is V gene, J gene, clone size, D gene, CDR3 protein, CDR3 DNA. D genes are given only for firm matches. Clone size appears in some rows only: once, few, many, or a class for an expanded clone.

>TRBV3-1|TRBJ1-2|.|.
CASSLGPQAGGYTF
TGTGCCAGCAGCCTGGGACCGCAGGCGGGTGGCTACACCTTC
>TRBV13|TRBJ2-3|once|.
CASSRVPDTQYF
TGTGCCAGCAGCCGAGTGCCAGATACGCAGTATTTT
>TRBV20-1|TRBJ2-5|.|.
CSARDPAGKETQYF
TGCAGTGCTAGAGATCCGGCGGGTAAAGAGACCCAGTACTTC
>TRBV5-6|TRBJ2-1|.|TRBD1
CASSFDLEQGSEQFF
TGTGCCAGCAGCTTCGACCTCGAACAGGGGAGTGAGCAGTTCTTC
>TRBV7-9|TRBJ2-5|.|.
CASQRDAVGGETQYF
TGTGCCAGCCAGAGGGACGCAGTTGGCGGGGAGACCCAGTACTTC
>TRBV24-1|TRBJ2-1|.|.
CATSDAVGKNHNEQFF
TGTGCCACCAGTGACGCGGTAGGTAAGAACCACAATGAGCAGTTCTTC
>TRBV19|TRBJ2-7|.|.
CASSGDRGEQYF
TGTGCCAGTAGTGGCGACCGTGGGGAGCAGTACTTC
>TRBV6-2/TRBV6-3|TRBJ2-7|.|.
CASSRLSEQYF
TGTGCCAGCAGCCGCCTTAGCGAGCAGTACTTC
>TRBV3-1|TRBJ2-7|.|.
CASSQDGGPYEQYF
TGTGCCAGCAGCCAAGACGGAGGCCCCTACGAGCAGTACTTC
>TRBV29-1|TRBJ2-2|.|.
CSVEPENGELFF
TGCAGCGTTGAACCTGAAAACGGGGAGCTGTTTTTT
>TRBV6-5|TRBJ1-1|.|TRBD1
CASSTPTGGYTEAFF
TGTGCCAGCAGTACCCCGACAGGGGGCTACACTGAAGCTTTCTTT
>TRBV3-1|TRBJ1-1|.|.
CASSPTGHVNTEAFF
TGTGCCAGCAGCCCTACCGGGCATGTGAACACTGAAGCTTTCTTT